This T cell receptor beta chain was found in a study of CD8 T cells in Susac syndrome. The authors reverse transcribed roughly 0.5 to 1 ug RNA with random hexamers. MiXCR, run by TCRdb on the immunoSEQ multiplex PCR reads, gives a single entry per CDR3 protein. Of roughly 120,000 distinct CDR3 sequences listed, more than 85% were seen once; the top ten hold roughly 0.33%. The CDR3 spans 15 residues. Germline V gene data show CDR1 as SGHDT and CDR2 as YYEEEE. Trimming pared 2 bases from V and 8 bases from J, leaving 16 bases between. Specimen: CD8+ T cells from PBMCs. The chain carries TRBV5-6 and TRBJ1-4, with D possibly matching TRBD1 (6 bases). The receptor was isolated from a human donor with multiple sclerosis. CDR3 sequence reads: CASSLGNRVGEKLFF. The DNA of the CDR3 is TGTGCCAGCAGCTTAGGGAACAGGGTTGGAGAAAAACTGTTTTTT.